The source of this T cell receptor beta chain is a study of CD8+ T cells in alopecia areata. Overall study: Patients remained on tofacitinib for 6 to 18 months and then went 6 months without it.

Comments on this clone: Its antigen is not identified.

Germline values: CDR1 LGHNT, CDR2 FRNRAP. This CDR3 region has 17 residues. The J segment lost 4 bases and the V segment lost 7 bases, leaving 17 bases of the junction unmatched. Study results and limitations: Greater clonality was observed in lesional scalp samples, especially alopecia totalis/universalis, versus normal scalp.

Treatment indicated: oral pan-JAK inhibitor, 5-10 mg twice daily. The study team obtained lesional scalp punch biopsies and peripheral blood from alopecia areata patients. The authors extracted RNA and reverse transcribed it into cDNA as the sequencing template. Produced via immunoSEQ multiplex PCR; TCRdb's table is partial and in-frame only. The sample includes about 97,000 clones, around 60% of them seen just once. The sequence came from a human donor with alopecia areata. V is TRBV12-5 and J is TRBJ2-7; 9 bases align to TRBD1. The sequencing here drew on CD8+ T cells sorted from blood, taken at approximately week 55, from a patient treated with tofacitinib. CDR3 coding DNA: TGTGCTAGTGCCACACACGGGACAGGGTATCGGAATTACGAGCAGTACTTC. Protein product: CASATHGTGYRNYEQYF.